The sequence of this T cell receptor beta chain was determined in a study of graft-versus-host responses after intestinal transplantation. Study summary: Every one of the recipients received anti-thymocyte globulin induction and afterwards took tacrolimus and steroids for around 3 years.

The CDR3 is 14 amino acids. In germline, CDR1 is SEHNR, CDR2 FQNEAQ (reference sequence). The ends were cut back, 2 bases at V and 2 bases at J, with 6 bases in the middle. General study findings and limits: Recipient marrow held GvH clones, some first seen in ileum or blood.

In regard to this clone: Its specificity is not known.

Assay used: immunoSEQ multiplex PCR; TCRdb lists only in-frame clones, some missing. The table records 84,000 or so clones, more than 75% of them present only once. The input for sequencing was unstimulated CD8+ T cells sorted from spleen or lymph node cells, taken before transplant. The genes are TRBV7-9 and TRBJ2-2; D unresolved. The TCR was taken from a human donor who was the organ donor for an intestinal transplant. CDR3 in DNA: TGTGCCAGCAGCTTACACGGTAACACCGGGGAGCTGTTTTTT. It specifies CASSLHGNTGELFF.